The 3 T cell receptor beta chains reported below all come from one sample, sequenced in a study of T cell repertoires in cytomegalovirus infection. One entry per CDR3 protein results from TCRdb running MiXCR on the reads. In the table there are approximately 600,000 distinct CDR3 sequences, almost 40% of which are singletons. The antigens these receptors bind are not known. Sequences were derived from cultured PBMCs, sampled from culture after CMV antigen stimulation. The receptors here all came from a human donor in good health (CMV status not recorded). Some clones in this sample may be carry-over from other donors' samples.

This clonotype was found a few times. The rearrangement uses TRBV12-3 or TRBV12-4 and TRBJ1-2, with D maybe TRBD1 (5 bases). Trimming removed 6 bases from V and 3 bases from J, with 17 bases in between. This CDR3 contains 15 residues. The CDR3 DNA follows: TGTGCCAGCAGGCGCGTTCTGGGGGAGCACTATGGCTACACCTTC. Residues: CASRRVLGEHYGYTF.

V usage is TRBV19 and J usage is TRBJ2-1; perhaps TRBD2 as D (7 bases). This CDR3 has 15 residues. Germline V gene data show CDR1 as LNHDA and CDR2 as SQIVND (reference sequence). The ends were cut back, 3 bases at V and 0 bases at J, with 9 bases in the middle. CDR3 sequence: CASSIGGPSYNEQFF. The CDR3 nucleotides are TGTGCCAGTAGTATCGGGGGGCCCTCCTACAATGAGCAGTTCTTC. Full variable domain (rest looked up from reference TRBV19 and TRBJ2-1): DGGITQSPKYLFRKEGQNVTLSCEQNLNHDAMYWYRQDPGQGLRLIYYSQIVNDFQKGDIAEGYSVSREKKESFPLTVTSAQKNPTAFYLCASSIGGPSYNEQFFGPGTRLTVL.

This clonotype was detected ten times or more. The rearrangement uses TRBV7-2 and TRBJ1-2; D unresolved. The CDR3 spans 13 residues. The germline V gene encodes CDR1 SGHTA and CDR2 FQGNSA. V was clipped by 4 bases and J by 4 bases, with 10 bases between them. As DNA, the CDR3 is TGTGCCAGCAGCTCACGGGTGGGCTATGGCTACACCTTC. Protein sequence: CASSSRVGYGYTF.